The T cell receptor (beta chain) under discussion was sequenced for a study of shared clonotypes between healthy human individuals. Trimming cost V 10 bases and J 0 bases, with 15 bases left between them. Germline V gene sequence: CDR1 ENHRY, CDR2 SYGVKD. This CDR3 is built from 15 residues. The method was immunoSEQ multiplex PCR; TCRdb's version includes in-frame clones alone and lacks a portion of them. The sample contains about 1 million clones, approximately 76% of which appear only once. This TCR was recovered from a man aged 18 to 30 in good health. The specimen was memory CD4+ T cells sorted from blood. Subset meaning: CD45RA-negative fraction. The chain recombines TRBV10-3 with TRBJ1-4, with D perhaps matching TRBD1 (6 bases). In DNA, the CDR3 is TGTGCCACCCGTCGGGGGGGCGCAACTAATGAAAAACTGTTTTTT. Amino acid sequence: CATRRGGATNEKLFF.